The 22 T cell receptor beta chains given below trace back to one sample, sequenced in a study of blood T cell repertoires in COVID-19. Here immunoSEQ multiplex PCR was the method, and the copy in TCRdb shows in-frame clones only, minus some. The sample lists about 380,000 clones, 88% occurring once. Sequences were obtained from PBMCs or T cells enriched from blood (not recorded which). These TCRs come from a woman younger than 30 who had recovered from COVID-19.

The J gene is TRBJ2-7, the V gene TRBV12-3 or TRBV12-4; D is possibly TRBD2 (6 bases). V was clipped by 3 bases and J by 4 bases, with 10 bases between them. There are 13 residues in the CDR3. The CDR3 region is CASSFGAGYEQYF. The CDR3 DNA reads TGTGCCAGCAGTTTCGGGGCGGGGTACGAGCAGTACTTC.

This chain links TRBV6-1 with TRBJ1-2; 9 nucleotides agree with TRBD1. V dropped 6 bases and J dropped 6; count of bases not matched to a gene: 8. Germline V CDR1 and CDR2: MNHNS, SASEGT. This CDR3 has 14 amino acids. CDR3 nucleotide sequence: TGTGCCAGCAGCCTGGGACAGGGCATCAATGGCTACACCTTC. This translates into CASSLGQGINGYTF.

The chain employs TRBV6-4 and TRBJ1-3, with D perhaps matching TRBD1 (5 bases). Germline V lookup: CDR1 MRHNA, CDR2 SNTAGT. The CDR3 extends over 15 amino acids. Trimming took 5 bases from V and 0 from J, leaving 11 bases between them. For the CDR3, the DNA is TGTGCCAGCAGTTCCACCGGGGGCTCTGGAAACACCATATATTTT. Translation gives CASSSTGGSGNTIYF.

The rearrangement links TRBV19 to TRBJ1-1, with D unresolved. This CDR3 is 13 amino acids long. Germline V lookup: CDR1 LNHDA, CDR2 SQIVND (reference sequence). V lost 6 bases to trimming and J lost 0 bases, with 8 bases between them. CDR3 loop: CASSGVLNTEAFF. CDR3 sequence (DNA): TGTGCCAGTAGCGGGGTCTTGAACACTGAAGCTTTCTTT.

CDR3 DNA sequence: TGTGCCAGCAGCCCGGTCGAGGGCACCGGGGAGCTGTTTTTT. This encodes CASSPVEGTGELFF. The V call is TRBV2, the J call TRBJ2-2; D is possibly TRBD2 (5 bases). Deletions cut 6 bases from V and 4 bases from J, with 12 bases between. This CDR3 comprises 14 residues. Looked up from germline, CDR1 is SNHLY and CDR2 is FYNNEI.

This clone has a handful of counts. V and J are TRBV2 and TRBJ1-6; D is uncertain. V lost 11 bases, J lost 10 bases, and 15 bases lay in between. The CDR3 is 12 amino acids. From germline, CDR1 is SNHLY and CDR2 FYNNEI. CDR3 sequence (DNA): TGTGCCGCGGGCGGGGAGGGATCACCCCTCCACTTT. It yields the protein CAAGGEGSPLHF.

The chain recombines TRBV28 with TRBJ2-2, with TRBD1 identical over 8 bases. CDR1 MDHEN and CDR2 SYDVKM come from the germline V gene. The CDR3 loop spans 17 amino acids. The trim removed 4 bases at V and 0 bases at J, leaving 7 bases unmatched. The CDR3 is CASSSTGVSTNTGELFF. DNA for the CDR3: TGTGCCAGCAGTTCGACAGGGGTTTCGACGAACACCGGGGAGCTGTTTTTT.

V usage is TRBV9 and J usage is TRBJ2-3; 12 nucleotides line up with TRBD2. The trim removed 1 base at V and 0 bases at J, leaving 0 bases unmatched. Germline V gene data show CDR1 as SGDLS and CDR2 as YYNGEE. The CDR3 covers 16 residues. CDR3 sequence reads: CASSVLAGGSTDTQYF. DNA for the CDR3: TGTGCCAGCAGCGTACTAGCGGGGGGGAGCACAGATACGCAGTATTTT.

This clone appeared once. The chain has TRBV27 and TRBJ2-1; tentatively, D is TRBD1 (5 bases). Trimming took 2 bases from V and 0 from J, leaving 8 bases between them. The CDR3 loop spans 15 amino acids. CDR1 is MNHEY and CDR2 is SMNVEV in the germline V gene (reference sequence). This chain's CDR3 is CASSLTGSSYNEQFF. The DNA of the CDR3 is TGTGCCAGCAGTTTAACAGGCAGCTCCTACAATGAGCAGTTCTTC.

The rearrangement uses TRBV5-8 and TRBJ2-3; D is possibly TRBD2 (5 bases). CDR1 is SGHTS, CDR2 YDEGEE, per germline. This CDR3 contains 17 residues. Trimming removed 6 bases at V and 1 base at J, with 21 bases between. The CDR3, as DNA: TGTGCCAGCACCGGGGAAGCGGAAGCTCCACGCACAGATACGCAGTATTTT. This sequence encodes CASTGEAEAPRTDTQYF.

Points on this clone: Other DNA sequences in this specimen translate into the identical CDR3. V gene TRBV5-1 combines with J gene TRBJ2-1; 9 nucleotides match TRBD1. The CDR3 is made up of 14 amino acids. Germline CDR1 SGHRS, CDR2 YFSETQ. Trimming at V came to 0 bases and at J to 7 bases, leaving 2 bases not matched to a gene. The CDR3 loop is CASSLGQGGNEQFF. The DNA of the CDR3 is TGCGCCAGCAGCTTGGGACAGGGGGGAAATGAGCAGTTCTTC.

This chain joins TRBV30 and TRBJ2-5; TRBD2 matches at 11 bases. There are 14 residues in the CDR3. Germline assignment: CDR1 GTSNPN and CDR2 SVGIG (reference sequence). Trimming took 2 bases from V and 5 from J; bases not matched to a gene: 4. CDR3 in amino acids: CAWSSGLAVETQYF. In nucleotides, the CDR3 is TGTGCCTGGAGTTCGGGACTAGCGGTCGAGACCCAGTACTTC.

This rearrangement joins TRBV2 to TRBJ1-3; the D is unclear. CDR3 length: 13 residues. V was clipped by 9 bases and J by 6 bases, with 15 bases between them. Germline V gene data show CDR1 as SNHLY and CDR2 as FYNNEI. The CDR3 protein is CASSRGLTNTIYF. For the CDR3, the DNA is TGTGCCAGTTCCCGAGGGTTAACAAACACCATATATTTT.

The V and J genes are TRBV27 and TRBJ2-7; 8 nucleotides agree with TRBD1. CDR1 is MNHEY and CDR2 is SMNVEV in the germline V gene (reference sequence). The CDR3 covers 15 residues. With V trimmed by 5 bases and J by 0 bases, 6 bases remained unmatched. The CDR3 loop is CASSPMDRASYEQYF. CDR3 in DNA: TGTGCCAGCAGTCCAATGGACAGGGCCTCCTACGAGCAGTACTTC.

In its sample, this clone was seen once. The CDR3 region has the DNA TGTGCCAGCAGACCCGACAGGGCGCTCGGAAACACCATATATTTT. This sequence encodes CASRPDRALGNTIYF. J is TRBJ1-3 and V is TRBV6-5, with 7 bases matching TRBD1. This CDR3 region has 15 residues. Trimming cost V 6 bases and J 4 bases; bases outside gene matches: 9. Per germline, CDR1 MNHEY and CDR2 SVGAGI.

The chain combines TRBV5-1 with TRBJ1-1, with no clear D. This CDR3 has 13 amino acids. V was shortened by 10 bases and J by 0 bases, with 13 bases between the two germline ends. Germline CDR1 and CDR2: SGHRS and YFSETQ. The CDR3 region has the DNA TGCGCCTCCCAGCGGCGGGTGAACACTGAAGCTTTCTTT. Its translation is CASQRRVNTEAFF. Looking up the rest from reference TRBV5-1 and TRBJ1-1 gives the full variable domain: KAGVTQTPRYLIKTRGQQVTLSCSPISGHRSVSWYQQTPGQGLQFLFEYFSETQRNKGNFPGRFSGRQFSNSRSEMNVSTLELGDSALYLCASQRRVNTEAFFGQGTRLTVV.

The count of this clone is one. The rearrangement uses TRBV5-1 and TRBJ2-2, with D uncertain. The V end lost 0 bases, the J end lost 4 bases, and 16 bases lay between the germline ends. This CDR3 has 17 residues. Looked up from germline, CDR1 is SGHRS and CDR2 is YFSETQ. The CDR3 reads CASSLVSFGAATGELFF. CDR3 sequence (DNA): TGCGCCAGCAGCTTGGTCTCGTTCGGTGCGGCCACCGGGGAGCTGTTTTTT. The full variable domain, in which reference TRBV5-1 and TRBJ2-2 provide the parts outside the CDR3, is KAGVTQTPRYLIKTRGQQVTLSCSPISGHRSVSWYQQTPGQGLQFLFEYFSETQRNKGNFPGRFSGRQFSNSRSEMNVSTLELGDSALYLCASSLVSFGAATGELFFGEGSRLTVL.

The chain is built from TRBV29-1 and TRBJ2-6, with D possibly matching TRBD1 (5 bases). The CDR3 length is 14 residues. Trimming shortened V by 7 bases and J by 8 bases, and 18 bases separated the two germline ends. From germline, CDR1 is SQVTM and CDR2 ANQGSEA. The CDR3 nucleotides read TGCAGCGCCTCTGGCACAGGTTTCTCCAACGTCCTGACTTTC. This encodes CSASGTGFSNVLTF.

The J gene is TRBJ1-5, the V gene TRBV24-1; TRBD1 matches 9 bases. Germline loops: CDR1 KGHDR, CDR2 SFDVKD. The length of the CDR3 is 13 residues. V lost 6 bases to trimming and J lost 5 bases; unmatched junction nucleotides: 1. The CDR3 nucleotides read TGTGCCACCAGTACAGGGGGCGATCAGCCCCAGCATTTT. As protein: CATSTGGDQPQHF.

The V call is TRBV21-1, the J call TRBJ1-5; the D segment call TRBD1 is taken from the table without a DNA check. TRBV21-1 constitutes a pseudogene. This CDR3 has 16 amino acids. The CDR3 DNA sequence: TGTGCCAGCAGCAAAGACGAAGGGGCCCCGGAGCAGCCCCAGCATTTT. Encoded protein: CASSKDEGAPEQPQHF.

This clone appeared once. Here the CDR3 DNA reads TGTGCCAGCAGCTTGGACAGGGTAAACTATGGCTACACCTTC. Translating it yields CASSLDRVNYGYTF. J is TRBJ1-2 and V is TRBV5-4; weak D call: TRBD1 (6 bases). Trimming removed 0 bases at V and 2 bases at J, with 8 bases between. Germline V gene lookup returns CDR1 SGHNT and CDR2 YYREEE (reference sequence). This CDR3 comprises 14 residues.

The genes are TRBV5-4 and TRBJ1-2; a weak D match, TRBD1 (5 bases). Germline V gene lookup returns CDR1 SGHNT and CDR2 YYREEE (reference sequence). With 4 bases removed from V and 1 base from J, the gap between germline ends came to 8 bases. This CDR3 comprises 13 residues. The CDR3 DNA sequence: TGTGCCAGCAGCCCCGACAGTAACTATGGCTACACCTTC. It yields the protein CASSPDSNYGYTF.